Shown below are 22 T cell receptor beta chains from a single sample sequenced in a study of blood T cell repertoires in COVID-19. Clones were sequenced by immunoSEQ multiplex PCR, and TCRdb holds only the in-frame ones, with some missing. The sample holds around 80,000 clones, about 83% seen once. Specimen: peripheral blood. The receptors stem from a human donor in a cohort sampled during active COVID-19.

This clone was seen only a few times. This sequence joins TRBV7-8 and TRBJ1-5; 8 bases are shared with TRBD1. The CDR3 covers 15 residues. J was trimmed by 0 bases and V by 5 bases; bases with no gene match: 3. From germline, CDR1 is SGHVS and CDR2 FQNEAQ. CDR3: CASSNTGGSNQPQHF. Here the CDR3 DNA reads TGTGCCAGCAGCAACACAGGGGGTAGCAATCAGCCCCAGCATTTT.

This chain links TRBV5-4 with TRBJ2-1; 10 bases are a match to TRBD2. Trimming took 7 bases from V and 7 from J; bases not matched to a gene: 5. The V gene's germline CDR1 is SGHNT and CDR2 YYREEE (reference sequence). The CDR3 contains 13 residues. The CDR3 region has the DNA TGTGCCAGCCATCTGACTAGCGGGAATGAGCAGTTCTTC. Its protein product is CASHLTSGNEQFF.

J is TRBJ1-5 and V is TRBV23-1, with 8 bases lining up with TRBD1. TRBV23-1 is annotated as an ORF whose role is uncertain. Germline trimming cut 7 bases from V and 7 bases from J; bases unmatched to any gene: 9. The CDR3 consists of 14 residues. CDR3 DNA: TGCGCCAGCAATAGGACAGGGCGATACCAGCCCCAGCATTTT. This sequence encodes CASNRTGRYQPQHF.

J is TRBJ1-1 and V is TRBV30; D is uncertain. V lost 1 base, J lost 3 bases, and 6 bases lay in between. Germline V gives CDR1 GTSNPN, CDR2 SVGIG (reference sequence). The CDR3 consists of 12 residues. CDR3 amino acids: CAWSAGDTEAFF. The CDR3 DNA reads as TGTGCCTGGAGTGCCGGGGACACTGAAGCTTTCTTT.

This chain connects TRBV12-3 or TRBV12-4 to TRBJ1-2, with D possibly being TRBD1 (5 bases). V dropped 6 bases and J dropped 7 bases, with 12 bases sitting between them. The CDR3 is 12 residues long. The CDR3 DNA is TGTGCCAGCAGCGTGGGGGAGGCTGGCTACACCTTC. Protein sequence: CASSVGEAGYTF.

The chain combines TRBV9 with TRBJ1-5; 7 nucleotides align to TRBD1. Losses at the gene ends were 0 bases for V and 8 bases for J; bases not matched to a gene: 5. The CDR3 has 14 residues. Germline V gives CDR1 SGDLS, CDR2 YYNGEE. Here the CDR3 reads CASSVGPTGEPQHF. The CDR3 coding sequence is TGTGCCAGCAGCGTAGGCCCAACAGGGGAGCCCCAGCATTTT.

The chain links TRBV11-3 to TRBJ2-2; D call uncertain. The CDR3 sequence is 13 residues long. Deletions cut 0 bases from V and 5 bases from J, with 4 bases between. Germline V gene lookup returns CDR1 SGHNT and CDR2 YENEEA. CDR3 bases: TGTGCCAGCAGCTTAGAGAGAACCGGGGAGCTGTTTTTT. It translates to CASSLERTGELFF.

V usage is TRBV3-1 (or the pseudogene TRBV3-2) and J usage is TRBJ2-2; weak D call: TRBD2 (6 bases). Deletions cut 4 bases from V and 3 bases from J, with 15 bases between. Germline loops: CDR1 LGHDT, CDR2 YNNKEL (reference sequence). CDR3 length: 16 amino acids. The CDR3 loop is CASSLAGLLDTGELFF. In nucleotides, the CDR3 is TGTGCCAGCAGCCTGGCGGGACTTTTGGACACCGGGGAGCTGTTTTTT.

The genes are TRBV19 and TRBJ2-2, with D perhaps TRBD2 (5 bases). Germline lookup yields CDR1 LNHDA and CDR2 SQIVND (reference sequence). The V gene lost 3 bases and the J gene lost 5 bases, with 10 bases spanning the gap. CDR3 size: 14 residues. Here the CDR3 reads CASSIIRGTGELFF. The CDR3 coding sequence is TGTGCCAGTAGTATCATCCGGGGAACCGGGGAGCTGTTTTTT.

This clone was seen once. The chain joins TRBV3-1 (or the pseudogene TRBV3-2) to TRBJ2-3; D may be TRBD2 (7 bases). Germline V CDR1 and CDR2: LGHDT, YNNKEL (reference sequence). The V end was cut by 1 base, the J end by 5 bases, with 16 bases between. This CDR3 comprises 16 residues. CDR3 nucleotide sequence: TGTGCCAGCAGCCAAGCTAGGGGGGGGAGCGGAGATACGCAGTATTTT. The encoded protein is CASSQARGGSGDTQYF.

The V and J genes are TRBV19 and TRBJ2-1; possibly TRBD2 for D (6 bases). The CDR3 loop spans 15 amino acids. The germline gives CDR1 LNHDA, CDR2 SQIVND (reference sequence). The V end lost 3 bases, the J end lost 7 bases, and 16 bases lay between the germline ends. Here the CDR3 reads CASSIGLDRGNEQFF. The DNA for the CDR3 is TGTGCCAGTAGTATTGGTTTGGATCGGGGGAATGAGCAGTTCTTC.

This sequence joins TRBV5-4 and TRBJ1-2; perhaps TRBD1 as D (6 bases). Germline V lookup: CDR1 SGHNT, CDR2 YYREEE (reference sequence). The V gene lost 4 bases and the J gene lost 2 bases, with 21 bases spanning the gap. CDR3 length: 17 amino acids. This CDR3 is CASSGPGTRTKNYGYTF. The DNA for the CDR3 is TGTGCCAGCAGCGGTCCCGGGACACGGACGAAGAACTATGGCTACACCTTC. The full variable domain, completed using reference TRBV5-4 and TRBJ1-2, is ETGVTQSPTHLIKTRGQQVTLRCSSQSGHNTVSWYQQALGQGPQFIFQYYREEENGRGNFPPRFSGLQFPNYSSELNVNALELDDSALYLCASSGPGTRTKNYGYTFGSGTRLTVV.

The gene calls are TRBV5-4 and TRBJ1-1; 7 nucleotides align to TRBD1. Germline CDR1 SGHNT, CDR2 YYREEE (reference sequence). CDR3 length: 14 residues. V lost 4 bases and J lost 3; bases outside the gene matches: 6. The CDR3: CASSPNRGHTEAFF. As DNA, the CDR3 is TGTGCCAGCAGCCCAAACAGGGGTCACACTGAAGCTTTCTTT.

This clone was observed a few times. The chain is built from TRBV2 and TRBJ2-7, with 8 bases matching TRBD1. The CDR3 totals 13 residues. Germline V CDR1 and CDR2: SNHLY, FYNNEI. The junction had 8 bases not matched to a gene; V was cut back by 4 bases and J by 9 bases. The CDR3 sequence is CASSGEGQGSQYF. The CDR3 DNA reads TGTGCCAGCAGTGGAGAAGGACAGGGCTCGCAGTACTTC.

The rearrangement joins TRBV2 to TRBJ2-4, with TRBD2 matching over 9 bases. Germline lookup yields CDR1 SNHLY and CDR2 FYNNEI. This CDR3 is 14 amino acids long. V was pared by 7 bases and J by 8 bases, with 9 bases of the junction left unmatched. CDR3 loop: CASTPGLARDIQYF. CDR3 bases: TGTGCCAGCACCCCCGGACTAGCGAGGGACATTCAGTACTTC. Supplemented by reference TRBV2 and TRBJ2-4, the full variable domain reads EPEVTQTPSHQVTQMGQEVILRCVPISNHLYFYWYRQILGQKVEFLVSFYNNEISEKSEIFDDQFSVERPDGSNFTLKIRSTKLEDSAMYFCASTPGLARDIQYFGAGTRLSVL.

This clone was counted between two and nine times. The genes are TRBV14 and TRBJ2-1, with D tentatively TRBD2 (6 bases). The CDR3 has 15 residues. In germline, CDR1 is SGHDN, CDR2 FVKESK. Trimming took off 0 bases at V and 4 bases at J, with 10 bases between the two ends. CDR3 bases: TGTGCCAGCAGCCAAGATAACGGACTATACAATGAGCAGTTCTTC. This translates into CASSQDNGLYNEQFF.

This chain connects TRBV18 to TRBJ2-1; 8 bases line up with TRBD1. Germline trimming cut 6 bases from V and 5 bases from J; bases unmatched to any gene: 12. The CDR3 runs 16 residues. CDR1 is KGHSH, CDR2 LQKENI, per germline. Written as DNA, the CDR3 is TGTGCCAGCTCCCTCGCCGGACAGGGACGGAACAATGAGCAGTTCTTC. As protein: CASSLAGQGRNNEQFF.

The V and J genes are TRBV19 and TRBJ1-5; D remains ambiguous. Germline assignment: CDR1 LNHDA and CDR2 SQIVND (reference sequence). Trimming pared 6 bases from V and 0 bases from J, leaving 3 bases between. CDR3 size: 12 residues. CDR3 in DNA: TGTGCCAGTAGATATAGCAATCAGCCCCAGCATTTT. Its translation is CASRYSNQPQHF. Combining the CDR3 with reference TRBV19 and TRBJ1-5 gives the whole variable domain DGGITQSPKYLFRKEGQNVTLSCEQNLNHDAMYWYRQDPGQGLRLIYYSQIVNDFQKGDIAEGYSVSREKKESFPLTVTSAQKNPTAFYLCASRYSNQPQHFGDGTRLSIL.

V usage is TRBV28 and J usage is TRBJ1-4, with D tentatively TRBD1 (5 bases). Trimming took 7 bases from V and 6 from J, leaving 15 bases between them. Germline V gene lookup returns CDR1 MDHEN and CDR2 SYDVKM. This CDR3 region has 14 residues. The CDR3 sequence is CASTGGGDHEKLFF. The CDR3 region has the DNA TGTGCCAGCACCGGCGGGGGGGATCATGAAAAACTGTTTTTT.

The count of this clone is one. The chain links TRBV4-1 to TRBJ2-1; tentatively, D is TRBD2 (7 bases). Germline CDR1 MGHRA, CDR2 YSYEKL. V lost 3 bases and J lost 1, with 16 bases in between. CDR3 length equals 17 residues. The CDR3 spells CASSHEGGSSSYNEQFF. The DNA for the CDR3 is TGCGCCAGCAGCCATGAGGGGGGGTCCTCTTCCTACAATGAGCAGTTCTTC.

The chain couples TRBV6-5 to TRBJ1-2; D gene ambiguous. From germline, CDR1 is MNHEY and CDR2 SVGAGI. This CDR3 comprises 13 residues. V was clipped by 6 bases and J by 6 bases, with 14 bases between them. CDR3 loop: CASRDSWLDGYTF. The CDR3 DNA reads as TGTGCCAGCAGGGACTCGTGGTTGGATGGCTACACCTTC.

The rearrangement uses TRBV5-6 and TRBJ1-2; no clear D gene. Germline assignment: CDR1 SGHDT and CDR2 YYEEEE. V gave up 4 bases and J gave up 1 base, with 14 bases separating them. The CDR3 is made up of 15 amino acids. The CDR3 coding sequence is TGTGCCAGCAGCACCCCCCTGGGCCTTAACTATGGCTACACCTTC. It yields the protein CASSTPLGLNYGYTF. The whole variable domain, remainder taken from reference TRBV5-6 and TRBJ1-2, is DAGVTQSPTHLIKTRGQQVTLRCSPKSGHDTVSWYQQALGQGPQFIFQYYEEEERQRGNFPDRFSGHQFPNYSSELNVNALLLGDSALYLCASSTPLGLNYGYTFGSGTRLTVV.